This TCR beta chain was profiled in a study of OX40 agonist ivuxolimab in advanced cancers. On the study more broadly: Participants, approximately 83% male, averaged roughly 60 years of age, ranging from about 20 to 80.

As to this clone: Distinct nucleotide sequences in the sample also encode this CDR3.

TCRdb keeps only in-frame clones here, not all; method: immunoSEQ multiplex PCR. In the table there are roughly 59,000 clones, 90% to 95% of which are singletons. Specimen: CD4+ or CD8+ T cells sorted from blood, collected in a trial of the OX40 agonist ivuxolimab. The clonotype comes from an adult with an advanced solid tumor such as melanoma, head and neck, liver or kidney cancer.

CDR3 nucleotides: TGTGCCAGCTCGGGTCTCGAGCAGTACTTC. Its protein product is CASSGLEQYF. The V gene is TRBV2, the J gene TRBJ2-7; D unclear. Per germline, CDR1 SNHLY and CDR2 FYNNEI. V lost 8 bases, J lost 6 bases, and 8 bases lay in between. The CDR3 has 10 residues.